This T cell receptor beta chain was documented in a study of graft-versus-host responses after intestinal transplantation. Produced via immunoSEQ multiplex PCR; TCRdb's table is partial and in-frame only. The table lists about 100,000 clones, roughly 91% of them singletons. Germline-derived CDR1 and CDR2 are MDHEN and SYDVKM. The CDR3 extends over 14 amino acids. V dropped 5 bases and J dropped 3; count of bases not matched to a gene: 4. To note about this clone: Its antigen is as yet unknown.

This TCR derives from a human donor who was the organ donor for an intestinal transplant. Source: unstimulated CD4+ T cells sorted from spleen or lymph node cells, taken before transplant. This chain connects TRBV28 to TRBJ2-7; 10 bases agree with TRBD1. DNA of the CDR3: TGTGCCAGCAGTCAATGGGACAGGGGCTACGAGCAGTACTTC. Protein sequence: CASSQWDRGYEQYF.